This T cell receptor (beta chain) was identified during a study of blood T cell repertoires in COVID-19. Study as a whole: From the United States, Italy and Spain came samples of acute and convalescent COVID-19.

Libraries were prepared by immunoSEQ multiplex PCR; TCRdb keeps only in-frame clonotypes and omits some of them. The top ten clones hold around 7.2% of a sample with around 150,000 clones, 75% to 85% of them seen once. CDR1 and CDR2 (germline): SGHTA, FQGNSA. V lost 2 bases and J lost 6, with 8 bases in between. This CDR3 is built from 12 residues. This clonotype was obtained from a woman aged 45 to 65 in a cohort sampled during active or convalescent COVID-19. The genes are TRBV7-2 and TRBJ2-7, with a weak D call TRBD1 (6 bases). Sequenced input: peripheral blood. This chain's CDR3 is CASSLFRGEQYF. Written as DNA, the CDR3 is TGTGCCAGCAGCTTATTCAGGGGCGAGCAGTACTTC.